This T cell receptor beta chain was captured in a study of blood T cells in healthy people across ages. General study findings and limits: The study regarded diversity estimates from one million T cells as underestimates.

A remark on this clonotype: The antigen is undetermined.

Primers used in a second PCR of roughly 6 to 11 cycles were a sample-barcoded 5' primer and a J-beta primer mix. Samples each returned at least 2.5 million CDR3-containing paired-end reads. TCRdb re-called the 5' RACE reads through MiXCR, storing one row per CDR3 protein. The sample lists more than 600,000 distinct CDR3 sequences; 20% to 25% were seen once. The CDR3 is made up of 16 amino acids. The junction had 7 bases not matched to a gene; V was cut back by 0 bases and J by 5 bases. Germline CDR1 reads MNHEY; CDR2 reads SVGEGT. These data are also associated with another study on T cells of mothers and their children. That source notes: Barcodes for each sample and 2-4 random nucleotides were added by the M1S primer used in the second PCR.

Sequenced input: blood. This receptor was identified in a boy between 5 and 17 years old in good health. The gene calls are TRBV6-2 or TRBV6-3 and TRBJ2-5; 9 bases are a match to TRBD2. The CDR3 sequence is CASSYSGTSRLETQYF. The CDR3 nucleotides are TGTGCCAGCAGTTACTCTGGGACTAGCCGTTTGGAGACCCAGTACTTC.